These 22 T cell receptor beta chains share one sample of origin, sequenced in a study of OX40 agonist ivuxolimab in advanced cancers. Only in-frame clones appear in the TCRdb table, and some are missing; sequencing was by immunoSEQ multiplex PCR. This table holds over 30,000 clones, roughly four fifths found once. The sample was CD4+ or CD8+ T cells sorted from blood, taken in a trial of the OX40 agonist ivuxolimab. Source of these receptors: an adult with an advanced solid tumor such as melanoma, head and neck, liver or kidney cancer.

In its sample, this clone was seen once. The rearrangement uses TRBV6-4 and TRBJ2-3; no clear D. V shed 4 bases and J shed 2 bases, with 13 bases lying between them. This CDR3 has 15 residues. Germline V gene sequence: CDR1 MRHNA, CDR2 SNTAGT. The CDR3: CASSGSDQTTDTQYF. In DNA, the CDR3 is TGTGCCAGCAGTGGCTCCGATCAGACCACAGATACGCAGTATTTT.

The chain uses TRBV5-5 and TRBJ1-4; a weak D match, TRBD1 (6 bases). Per the germline V gene, CDR1 is SGHKS and CDR2 is YYEKEE (reference sequence). CDR3 length: 13 amino acids. Deletions cut 5 bases from V and 5 bases from J, with 10 bases between. The CDR3 protein is CASREGGNEKLFF. The DNA for the CDR3 is TGTGCCAGCAGGGAAGGGGGGAATGAAAAACTGTTTTTT.

The chain's CDR3 is CAALPGGQGGEQYF. CDR3 DNA: TGTGCCGCATTACCGGGGGGACAGGGAGGCGAGCAGTACTTC. This sequence joins TRBV7-9 and TRBJ2-7; 9 bases align to TRBD1. Looked up from germline, CDR1 is SEHNR and CDR2 is FQNEAQ (reference sequence). The CDR3 runs 14 residues. Unmatched junction bases numbered 14, after V lost 11 bases and J lost 6 bases.

V is TRBV7-2 and J is TRBJ2-7; 14 bases match TRBD2. The CDR3 extends over 15 amino acids. The trim removed 6 bases at V and 6 bases at J, leaving 7 bases unmatched. Germline lookup yields CDR1 SGHTA and CDR2 FQGNSA. The CDR3 region has the DNA TGTGCCAGCAGTGGACTAGCGGGAGGCCAAGGCGAGCAGTACTTC. Translation gives CASSGLAGGQGEQYF.

This clone was counted once. V usage is TRBV15 and J usage is TRBJ2-1; D might be TRBD2 (5 bases). CDR3 length equals 16 residues. The V and J ends lost 4 bases and 4 bases respectively, with 17 bases between them. Germline CDR1 LNHNV, CDR2 YYDKDF (reference sequence). CDR3 loop: CATSTRRNLGYNEQFF. DNA for the CDR3: TGTGCCACCAGCACCAGGAGGAATCTTGGATACAATGAGCAGTTCTTC. The variable domain in full, completed from reference TRBV15 and TRBJ2-1, reads DAMVIQNPRYQVTQFGKPVTLSCSQTLNHNVMYWYQQKSSQAPKLLFHYYDKDFNNEADTPDNFQSRRPNTSFCFLDIRSPGLGDTAMYLCATSTRRNLGYNEQFFGPGTRLTVL.

V gene TRBV15 combines with J gene TRBJ2-5; D gene uncertain. CDR3 size: 15 residues. Per the germline V gene, CDR1 is LNHNV and CDR2 is YYDKDF (reference sequence). With 4 bases removed from V and 7 bases from J, the gap between germline ends came to 19 bases. The CDR3 region is CATSTRTDYSGTQYF. CDR3 bases: TGTGCCACCAGCACTAGGACGGATTACTCGGGGACCCAGTACTTC.

The J gene is TRBJ2-6, the V gene TRBV6-5; D unresolved. The CDR3 is 15 residues long. Trimming removed 6 bases at V and 0 bases at J, with 9 bases between. Looked up from germline, CDR1 is MNHEY and CDR2 is SVGAGI. The CDR3 nucleotides read TGTGCCAGCAGCACGACGATCTCTGGGGCCAACGTCCTGACTTTC. Encoded protein: CASSTTISGANVLTF.

The table lists this clone with a few counts. The gene calls are TRBV7-2 and TRBJ1-2; D remains unclear. Germline V CDR1 and CDR2: SGHTA, FQGNSA. The CDR3 is made up of 18 amino acids. Trimming took 3 bases from V and 3 from J, leaving 23 bases between them. CDR3 DNA sequence: TGTGCCAGCAGCTTGCTCCCGATATCGCGGGTCTCATACTATGGCTACACCTTC. Translation gives CASSLLPISRVSYYGYTF. Drawing the rest from reference TRBV7-2 and TRBJ1-2, the complete variable domain is GAGVSQSPSNKVTEKGKDVELRCDPISGHTALYWYRQSLGQGLEFLIYFQGNSAPDKSGLPSDRFSAERTGGSVSTLTIQRTQQEDSAVYLCASSLLPISRVSYYGYTFGSGTRLTVV.

This sequence joins TRBV30 and TRBJ1-6; no reliable D call. The V end lost 5 bases, the J end lost 0 bases, and 11 bases lay between the germline ends. Germline CDR1 reads GTSNPN; CDR2 reads SVGIG (reference sequence). The CDR3 has 15 amino acids. CDR3 DNA sequence: TGTGCCTGGGGCTATGGGAGCTCCTATAATTCACCCCTCCACTTT. This encodes CAWGYGSSYNSPLHF.

The chain employs TRBV27 and TRBJ2-1, with a weak D call TRBD1 (5 bases). Germline V gives CDR1 MNHEY, CDR2 SMNVEV (reference sequence). There are 16 residues in the CDR3. V was cut by 5 bases and J by 6 bases, with 20 bases left in between. The CDR3 sequence is CASSPVAGIVGNEQFF. The DNA of the CDR3 is TGTGCCAGCAGTCCCGTGGCAGGGATAGTTGGCAATGAGCAGTTCTTC.

The rearrangement joins TRBV7-2 to TRBJ1-5; TRBD1 might be the D (5 bases). CDR1 is SGHTA and CDR2 is FQGNSA in the germline V gene. The CDR3 contains 15 residues. V dropped 1 base and J dropped 3 bases, with 10 bases sitting between them. The DNA for the CDR3 is TGTGCCAGCAGCTTAGAGACAGCTTTCAATCAGCCCCAGCATTTT. It encodes CASSLETAFNQPQHF.

For the CDR3, the DNA is TGCAGCGTTGAAGGGGAATTCCCCTACGAGCAGTACTTC. This translates into CSVEGEFPYEQYF. J is TRBJ2-7 and V is TRBV29-1; D remains unclear. Trimming took 1 base from V and 2 from J, leaving 9 bases between them. Per germline, CDR1 SQVTM and CDR2 ANQGSEA. The CDR3 extends over 13 amino acids.

This chain links TRBV7-8 with TRBJ2-2; tentatively, D is TRBD2 (5 bases). CDR1 is SGHVS and CDR2 is FQNEAQ in the germline V gene. The CDR3 consists of 14 residues. V lost 1 base, J lost 8 bases, and 11 bases lay in between. This CDR3 is CASSLGRRKGELFF. CDR3 DNA sequence: TGTGCCAGCAGCTTAGGCAGGAGGAAAGGGGAGCTGTTTTTT. Full variable domain (rest looked up from reference TRBV7-8 and TRBJ2-2): GAGVSQSPRYKVAKRGQDVALRCDPISGHVSLFWYQQALGQGPEFLTYFQNEAQLDKSGLPSDRFFAERPEGSVSTLKIQRTQQEDSAVYLCASSLGRRKGELFFGEGSRLTVL.

The genes are TRBV7-3 and TRBJ2-5, with 13 bases aligning to TRBD2. The ends lost 2 bases at V and 5 bases at J; junction bases unmatched: 5. Per the germline V gene, CDR1 is SGHTA and CDR2 is FQGTGA. This CDR3 contains 16 residues. The CDR3 nucleotides read TGTGCCAGCAGCTTAGGCGGACTAGCGGGAGTCGAGACCCAGTACTTC. It is translated as CASSLGGLAGVETQYF.

The count of this clone is one. The chain carries TRBV28 and TRBJ1-1, with 7 bases lining up with TRBD1. This CDR3 spans 17 amino acids. Germline V gene sequence: CDR1 MDHEN, CDR2 SYDVKM. Unmatched junction bases numbered 14, after V lost 7 bases and J lost 0 bases. The CDR3 protein is CASTPNTRGRLNTEAFF. The CDR3 coding sequence is TGTGCCAGCACCCCAAATACGAGGGGGCGCCTGAACACTGAAGCTTTCTTT.

The gene calls are TRBV11-3 and TRBJ2-7, with 7 bases lining up with TRBD1. The junction had 11 bases not matched to a gene; V was cut back by 5 bases and J by 4 bases. In germline, CDR1 is SGHNT, CDR2 YENEEA. The CDR3 length is 15 residues. The CDR3 sequence: CASSHPDRASYEQYF. CDR3 in DNA: TGTGCCAGCAGCCATCCCGACAGGGCCAGTTACGAGCAGTACTTC.

J is TRBJ2-7 and V is TRBV11-2; weak D call: TRBD1 (5 bases). V was shortened by 5 bases and J by 4 bases, with 18 bases between the two germline ends. Germline assignment: CDR1 SGHAT and CDR2 FQNNGV. The CDR3 runs to 15 residues. CDR3 bases: TGTGCCAGCAGCCTAATTCAGGGAATCCCTTACGAGCAGTACTTC. Translated, it gives CASSLIQGIPYEQYF.

This clone was detected only once. The V call is TRBV7-9, the J call TRBJ2-7, with D possibly matching TRBD2 (7 bases). V gave up 0 bases and J gave up 5 bases, with 23 bases separating them. The CDR3 has 18 amino acids. Germline CDR1 SEHNR, CDR2 FQNEAQ (reference sequence). The CDR3 coding sequence is TGTGCCAGCAGCTTAGCGTGGAAACAGGGAGGGCCTTTCGACGAGCAGTACTTC. Its protein is CASSLAWKQGGPFDEQYF. The variable domain in full, completed from reference TRBV7-9 and TRBJ2-7, reads DTGVSQNPRHKITKRGQNVTFRCDPISEHNRLYWYRQTLGQGPEFLTYFQNEAQLEKSRLLSDRFSAERPKGSFSTLEIQRTEQGDSAMYLCASSLAWKQGGPFDEQYFGPGTRLTVT.

J is TRBJ2-3 and V is TRBV6-1; D might be TRBD1 (5 bases). The CDR3 is 15 residues long. V was cut by 6 bases and J by 2 bases, with 15 bases left in between. In germline, CDR1 is MNHNS, CDR2 SASEGT. The CDR3 sequence is CASRPQVGATDTQYF. The DNA for the CDR3 is TGTGCCAGCAGGCCCCAGGTAGGGGCCACAGATACGCAGTATTTT.

The rearrangement links TRBV28 to TRBJ1-2, with D unresolved. This CDR3 is 12 amino acids long. Germline assignment: CDR1 MDHEN and CDR2 SYDVKM. V lost 8 bases to trimming and J lost 2 bases, with 9 bases between them. The CDR3 reads CASRGGNYGYTF. CDR3 sequence (DNA): TGTGCCAGCCGGGGAGGAAACTATGGCTACACCTTC.

The rearrangement links TRBV6-6 to TRBJ2-5, with 9 bases identical to TRBD1. With V trimmed by 2 bases and J by 3 bases, 4 bases remained unmatched. Germline assignment: CDR1 MNHNY and CDR2 SVGAGI (reference sequence). CDR3 length equals 15 residues. CDR3: CASSYGGTGKETQYF. The DNA for the CDR3 is TGTGCCAGCAGTTACGGAGGGACAGGGAAAGAGACCCAGTACTTC.

This clone occurred a few times. The rearrangement joins TRBV30 to TRBJ2-5, with TRBD2 identical over 8 bases. J lost 9 bases, V lost 0 bases, and 6 bases had no gene match. The CDR3 runs 13 residues. In germline, CDR1 is GTSNPN, CDR2 SVGIG (reference sequence). CDR3 region: CAWSVRGGAAQYF. CDR3 DNA sequence: TGTGCCTGGAGTGTACGGGGGGGAGCGGCCCAGTACTTC.